This T cell receptor (beta chain) was identified in a study of regulatory T cells in long-lasting Graves disease. Whole-study findings and limits: Persistent disease exhibited a predilection for TRBV28, TRBJ1-2 and TRBJ2-5.

This CDR3 is built from 18 residues. Looked up from germline, CDR1 is LNHNV and CDR2 is YYDKDF (reference sequence). V lost 3 bases, J lost 4 bases, and 8 bases stayed unmatched. Noted time point: newly diagnosed GD, antithyroid drugs for less than 3 months. The TCR library was made from RNA that had been extracted from PBMCs in TRIzol. According to the study, TCR beta libraries were built with iRepertoire HTBI primers and CDR3-region Arm-PCR. TCRdb used MiXCR to reprocess the multiplex PCR reads, holding one entry per CDR3 protein. The profile shows roughly 500,000 distinct CDR3 sequences, about 14% of them singletons. This clonotype was detected ten times or more. Its specificity is not known. Separately, the same data were catalogued under a study of T cells in Graves' hyperthyroidism and ophthalmopathy. That source notes: Clinical symptoms, serum thyroxine and TRAb, thyroid ultrasound and orbital computed tomography were used for the diagnoses. During a first-round RT-PCR of the TCR CDR3, the HTBI primer set was used.

The chain links TRBV15 to TRBJ2-1; TRBD2 matches 14 bases. The TCR comes from a man between 25 and 39 years old with Graves disease. Sequencing used peripheral blood mononuclear cells (PBMCs), obtained at new diagnosis, from a patient treated with antithyroid drugs. CDR3 bases: TGTGCCACCAGCAGCCCCGGACTAGCGGGAGGACTTTACAATGAGCAGTTCTTC. Translated: CATSSPGLAGGLYNEQFF.